The entry below describes one TCR beta chain. Its target is unknown. From germline, CDR1 is MNHEY and CDR2 SVGAGI. The CDR3 is made up of 15 amino acids. The data derive from a study of CXCR3-negative and CXCR3-positive naive CD8 T cells. General study findings and limits: For CXCR3-positive naive cells, TRB CDR3s were more hydrophobic than those of CXCR3-negative naive cells. Memory CD8+ T cell repertoires were far less diverse than both naive subsets.

With UMI labels, 5' RACE was used to prepare the TRB cDNA libraries. TCRdb re-analyzed the 5' RACE reads; it lists each CDR3 protein once, without DNA. This sample contains approximately 90,000 distinct CDR3 sequences. Sequencing input: naive CXCR3+ CD8+ T cells from blood. The subset here: CD45RO-CCR7+CD27+CD95- naive CD8+ T cells expressing CXCR3 (TNR3+). This receptor was identified in a human donor in good health. Some clones in this sample may be carry-over from other donors' samples. This chain connects TRBV6-5 to TRBJ2-7; absent DNA, TCRdb's TRBD2 call cannot be checked. CDR3 protein: CASGTMRGGSYEQYF.